The 8 T cell receptor beta chains below come from one sample, sequenced in a study of blood T cell repertoires in COVID-19. Produced via immunoSEQ multiplex PCR; TCRdb's table is partial and in-frame only. The sample lists a few hundred thousand clones; around 88% were seen once. The sequenced material came from peripheral blood. The receptors derive from a woman aged 50 to 60 with acute or convalescent COVID-19.

The V and J genes are TRBV2 and TRBJ2-7, with D unclear. V was shortened by 3 bases and J by 2 bases, with 11 bases between the two germline ends. Germline assignment: CDR1 SNHLY and CDR2 FYNNEI. This CDR3 contains 14 residues. CDR3 sequence: CASSDPGRTYEQYV. The DNA of the CDR3 is TGTGCCAGCAGTGACCCCGGCAGGACCTACGAGCAGTACGTC.

The rearrangement links TRBV2 to TRBJ2-7, with D hard to call. This CDR3 comprises 12 residues. CDR1 is SNHLY and CDR2 is FYNNEI in the germline V gene. The V and J ends lost 6 bases and 1 base respectively, with 7 bases between them. CDR3 nucleotides: TGTGCCAGCAGGCAGGATTCCTACGAGCAGTACGTC. Residues: CASRQDSYEQYV.

The chain combines TRBV29-1 with TRBJ2-5, with D hard to call. The germline V and J ends were trimmed by 3 bases and 5 bases, with 13 bases remaining between them. Per the germline V gene, CDR1 is SQVTM and CDR2 is ANQGSEA. The CDR3 length is 13 residues. The CDR3 nucleotides read TGCAGCGTTGATTTTAGGCTCGGGGAGACCCAGTACTTC. The encoded protein is CSVDFRLGETQYF. The entire variable domain, with the rest obtained from reference TRBV29-1 and TRBJ2-5, is as follows: SAVISQKPSRDICQRGTSLTIQCQVDSQVTMMFWYRQQPGQSLTLIATANQGSEATYESGFVIDKFPISRPNLTFSTLTVSNMSPEDSSIYLCSVDFRLGETQYFGPGTRLLVL.

The V and J genes are TRBV25-1 and TRBJ1-1, with TRBD1 matching over 8 bases. Germline V gives CDR1 MGHDK, CDR2 SYGVNS. The V gene end was trimmed by 4 bases and the J gene end by 3 bases; junction bases not matched to a gene: 7. CDR3 size: 15 residues. The CDR3 DNA reads as TGTGCCAGCAGTGGGGCACAGGGGGGAGACACTGAAGCTTTCTTT. It is translated as CASSGAQGGDTEAFF.

The count of this clone is one. The chain couples TRBV27 to TRBJ1-5, with TRBD1 matching 8 bases. CDR1 and CDR2 (germline): MNHEY, SMNVEV (reference sequence). The CDR3 spans 13 residues. Trimming cost V 5 bases and J 6 bases; bases outside gene matches: 3. CDR3 in DNA: TGTGCCAGCAGTCGGACAGGGCTTCAGCCCCAGCATTTT. Translating gives CASSRTGLQPQHF.

This clone was picked up a small number of times. V and J are TRBV4-1 and TRBJ1-3; D is possibly TRBD1 (5 bases). The CDR3 contains 13 residues. V shed 4 bases and J shed 7 bases, with 11 bases lying between them. CDR1 is MGHRA and CDR2 is YSYEKL in the germline V gene. The CDR3 is CASSPPPGNTIYF. Written as DNA, the CDR3 is TGCGCCAGCAGCCCCCCCCCAGGGAACACCATATATTTT.

As DNA, the CDR3 is TGTGCCAGCAGTTCCCAGGGAGGGAGCACAGATACGCAGTATTTT. It encodes CASSSQGGSTDTQYF. This chain joins TRBV7-2 and TRBJ2-3, with 7 bases that match TRBD2. V lost 6 bases and J lost 0; bases outside the gene matches: 6. In germline, CDR1 is SGHTA, CDR2 FQGNSA. The CDR3 contains 15 residues.

This chain joins TRBV6-5 and TRBJ1-2; maybe TRBD1 (6 bases). The ends were cut back, 2 bases at V and 0 bases at J, with 13 bases in the middle. This CDR3 contains 16 residues. The germline V gene encodes CDR1 MNHEY and CDR2 SVGAGI. Here the CDR3 reads CASSYLGQKANYGYTF. The CDR3 nucleotides read TGTGCCAGCAGTTACCTAGGACAGAAAGCTAACTATGGCTACACCTTC.